The 23 T cell receptor beta chains given below trace back to one sample, sequenced in a study of T cells in Graves' hyperthyroidism and ophthalmopathy. Amplified TCR beta CDR3 regions came from RNA transcripts. The HTBI primer set was used in a first-round RT-PCR of the TCR CDR3. TCRdb reanalysed the multiplex PCR reads using MiXCR and keeps one entry per CDR3 protein. Here the sample spans 730,000 or so distinct CDR3 sequences, under 20% being singletons. The sequencing sample was made of blood. These receptors were collected from a woman aged 45-60 years with Graves' hyperthyroidism that later progressed to Graves' ophthalmopathy.

This clonotype was counted ten times or more. The chain has TRBV5-1 and TRBJ2-1; 9 bases align to TRBD2. Germline trimming cut 1 base from V and 8 bases from J; bases unmatched to any gene: 13. The CDR3 is 17 amino acids. The germline V gene has CDR1 SGHRS and CDR2 YFSETQ. The CDR3: CASSLLGGGAGRDEQFF. The CDR3 DNA is TGCGCCAGCAGCTTGCTTGGCGGGGGGGCCGGTAGAGATGAGCAGTTCTTC.

The rearrangement joins TRBV6-1 to TRBJ1-1, with D uncertain. The CDR3 has 16 residues. Trimming took off 6 bases at V and 0 bases at J, with 17 bases between the two ends. CDR1 is MNHNS, CDR2 SASEGT, per germline. CDR3 coding DNA: TGTGCCAGCAGCTCACGACGGATTGACATGAACACTGAAGCTTTCTTT. Amino acid sequence: CASSSRRIDMNTEAFF.

This clonotype was found many times. One base away lies a much larger clone, so this may be a sequencing read error. The chain is built from TRBV12-3 or TRBV12-4 and TRBJ1-5; D gene ambiguous. Trimming removed 1 base at V and 8 bases at J, with 3 bases between. The CDR3 spans 11 residues. This CDR3 reads CASSLGEPQHF. CDR3 coding DNA: TGTGCCAGCAGTTTAGGTGAGCCCCAGCATTTT.

This clonotype was counted at least ten times. V gene TRBV5-1 combines with J gene TRBJ1-1; D remains ambiguous. This CDR3 has 15 amino acids. Trimming took off 0 bases at V and 4 bases at J, with 13 bases between the two ends. Germline V lookup: CDR1 SGHRS, CDR2 YFSETQ. For the CDR3, the DNA is TGCGCCAGCAGCTTGGCCAAGGGAATGGCCACTGAAGCTTTCTTT. This codes for CASSLAKGMATEAFF.

This clonotype appeared a single time. The rearrangement links TRBV27 to TRBJ2-5; 14 positions match TRBD2. This CDR3 spans 18 amino acids. In germline, CDR1 is MNHEY, CDR2 SMNVEV (reference sequence). After removal of 5 bases from V and 2 bases from J, the junction contained 10 bases not matched to a gene. CDR3 sequence (DNA): TGTGCCAGCAGTACGACTAGCGGGGGGGCCGGGTATCAAGAGACCCAGTACTTC. As protein: CASSTTSGGAGYQETQYF.

This clonotype came up many times. The V and J genes are TRBV3-1 and TRBJ2-2; TRBD2 aligns across 12 bases. V lost 1 base, J lost 2 bases, and 8 bases stayed unmatched. The germline V gene encodes CDR1 LGHDT and CDR2 YNNKEL (reference sequence). CDR3 size: 19 residues. The CDR3 DNA sequence: TGTGCCAGCAGCCAAGGCCTAGCGGGGGGGCCGGGCAACACCGGGGAGCTGTTTTTT. Translating it yields CASSQGLAGGPGNTGELFF.

This clonotype was detected ten times or more. The CDR3 coding sequence is TGTGCCAGCAGCTCGGGGCCCTACGAGCAGTACTTC. Its translation: CASSSGPYEQYF. The V and J genes are TRBV12-3 or TRBV12-4 and TRBJ2-7; D tentatively reads TRBD1 or TRBD2 (5 bases each). This CDR3 is 12 amino acids long. The V end lost 6 bases, the J end lost 2 bases, and 8 bases lay between the germline ends.

This clonotype was detected ten times or more. The chain joins TRBV7-8 to TRBJ2-5; no reliable D call. From germline, CDR1 is SGHVS and CDR2 FQNEAQ. V was cut by 5 bases and J by 5 bases, with 12 bases left in between. CDR3 size: 13 residues. In DNA form, the CDR3 reads TGTGCCAGCAGCCGCCCTGGGAAGGAGACCCAGTACTTC. Protein sequence: CASSRPGKETQYF.

This clonotype was detected many times. This CDR3 is CASSIRQTGDMNTEAFF. The CDR3 DNA reads TGTGCCAGCAGCATACGCCAGACGGGGGACATGAACACTGAAGCTTTCTTT. The V gene is TRBV7-6, the J gene TRBJ1-1; tentatively, D is TRBD1 (6 bases). This CDR3 is built from 17 residues. V shed 5 bases and J shed 0 bases, with 19 bases lying between them. Germline V gene sequence: CDR1 SGHVS, CDR2 FNYEAQ. The full variable domain, its missing parts supplied by reference TRBV7-6 and TRBJ1-1, is GAGVSQSPRYKVTKRGQDVALRCDPISGHVSLYWYRQALGQGPEFLTYFNYEAQQDKSGLPNDRFSAERPEGSISTLTIQRTEQRDSAMYRCASSIRQTGDMNTEAFFGQGTRLTVV.

Only a few counts were recorded for this clonotype. V and J are TRBV27 and TRBJ1-5; no firm D call. Germline V gives CDR1 MNHEY, CDR2 SMNVEV (reference sequence). V shed 4 bases and J shed 5 bases, with 9 bases lying between them. CDR3 length equals 13 residues. The CDR3 DNA reads as TGTGCCAGCAGTTCGTCCACATATCAGCCCCAGCATTTT. Encoded protein: CASSSSTYQPQHF.

The sample holds many counts of this clonotype. The rearrangement joins TRBV18 to TRBJ2-7; 9 bases agree with TRBD2. The CDR3 contains 15 residues. Germline CDR1 and CDR2: KGHSH and LQKENI. V lost 3 bases to trimming and J lost 4 bases; unmatched junction nucleotides: 7. The CDR3 reads CASSPGPREGYEQYF. The CDR3 nucleotides read TGTGCCAGCTCACCGGGACCGCGGGAGGGTTACGAGCAGTACTTC.

This clonotype has a count of ten or more. The chain combines TRBV20-1 with TRBJ2-3; the D is unclear. The CDR3 has 15 residues. In germline, CDR1 is DFQATT, CDR2 SNEGSKA (reference sequence). The ends were cut back, 1 base at V and 4 bases at J, with 15 bases in the middle. This chain's CDR3 is CSARAIEKLSDTQYF. The CDR3 coding sequence is TGCAGTGCTAGAGCGATAGAAAAGTTATCAGATACGCAGTATTTT.

There are many counts of this clonotype. V usage is TRBV12-3 or TRBV12-4 and J usage is TRBJ2-7, with D unresolved. V was pared by 2 bases and J by 2 bases, with 13 bases between. The CDR3 is 15 residues long. The DNA for the CDR3 is TGTGCCAGCAGTTTATGGGCAGGAAGTACCTACGAGCAGTACTTC. Encoded protein: CASSLWAGSTYEQYF.

This clonotype has a count of ten or more. An end of the junction does not agree with germline; a read error may underlie this. As DNA, the CDR3 is TGTGCCAGCAGCTTAGGGGGGCTGGGCAATCAGCCCCAGCATTTT. Protein product: CASSLGGLGNQPQHF. J is TRBJ1-5 and V is TRBV12-3 or TRBV12-4; D perhaps matches TRBD1 (6 bases). The CDR3 is made up of 15 amino acids.

This clonotype was observed many times. This chain joins TRBV20-1 and TRBJ1-3; the D is unclear. This CDR3 spans 13 amino acids. Germline CDR1 reads DFQATT; CDR2 reads SNEGSKA (reference sequence). The V end lost 6 bases, the J end lost 0 bases, and 9 bases lay between the germline ends. The CDR3 sequence: CSAGRVSGNTIYF. In nucleotides, the CDR3 is TGCAGTGCCGGGCGCGTCTCTGGAAACACCATATATTTT.

This clonotype has a handful of counts. This rearrangement joins TRBV5-5 to TRBJ2-2, with D perhaps matching TRBD1 (5 bases). The germline V and J ends were trimmed by 7 bases and 6 bases, with 16 bases remaining between them. The CDR3 has 14 amino acids. Germline CDR1 is SGHKS and CDR2 is YYEKEE (reference sequence). The CDR3 is CASFGAGIPGELFF. The CDR3 DNA sequence: TGTGCCAGCTTCGGTGCAGGGATCCCCGGGGAGCTGTTTTTT. The complete variable domain, with remaining parts taken from reference TRBV5-5 and TRBJ2-2, reads DAGVTQSPTHLIKTRGQQVTLRCSPISGHKSVSWYQQVLGQGPQFIFQYYEKEERGRGNFPDRFSARQFPNYSSELNVNALLLGDSALYLCASFGAGIPGELFFGEGSRLTVL.

A few counts support this clonotype. The genes are TRBV2 and TRBJ2-5; no reliable D call. The germline V and J ends were trimmed by 5 bases and 0 bases, with 7 bases remaining between them. The CDR3 totals 13 residues. CDR1 SNHLY and CDR2 FYNNEI come from the germline V gene. Here the CDR3 DNA reads TGTGCCAGCAGTAATATATACCAAGAGACCCAGTACTTC. Translated: CASSNIYQETQYF.

Concerning this clonotype itself: Being one base from a much bigger clone, this may be a read error. CDR3 nucleotide sequence: TGTGCCAGCAGCCAAGCCTTTCGGGGTGGCAATCAGCTCCAGCATTTT. It codes for CASSQAFRGGNQLQHF. The V call is TRBV3-1, the J call TRBJ1-5, with D uncertain. The V gene's germline CDR1 is LGHDT and CDR2 YNNKEL (reference sequence). The CDR3 has 16 amino acids.

The rearrangement joins TRBV15 to TRBJ1-2; a weak D match, TRBD1 (5 bases). This CDR3 spans 14 amino acids. The V gene's germline CDR1 is LNHNV and CDR2 YYDKDF (reference sequence). Trimming pared 0 bases from V and 2 bases from J, leaving 7 bases between. The DNA of the CDR3 is TGTGCCACCAGCAGAGAACCAGGGAACTATGGCTACACCTTC. Its protein product is CATSREPGNYGYTF.

The chain couples TRBV30 to TRBJ1-3; D ambiguous. Trimming cost V 3 bases and J 3 bases, with 6 bases left between them. The CDR3 contains 12 residues. Germline V gene sequence: CDR1 GTSNPN, CDR2 SVGIG (reference sequence). For the CDR3, the DNA is TGTGCCTGGAGGGGAGTTGGAAACACCATATATTTT. Amino acid sequence: CAWRGVGNTIYF.

This clonotype was observed many times. V gene TRBV12-3 or TRBV12-4 combines with J gene TRBJ2-3; D is tentatively TRBD1 or TRBD2 (6 bases each). The V gene lost 3 bases and the J gene lost 4 bases, with 14 bases spanning the gap. There are 15 residues in the CDR3. The CDR3 region is CASSFEGGHSDTQYF. DNA of the CDR3: TGTGCCAGCAGTTTTGAGGGGGGCCACTCAGATACGCAGTATTTT.

This clonotype has just a few counts. The V gene is TRBV20-1, the J gene TRBJ1-3, with no clear D. Trimming took off 5 bases at V and 6 bases at J, with 8 bases between the two ends. The CDR3 consists of 11 residues. In germline, CDR1 is DFQATT, CDR2 SNEGSKA (reference sequence). DNA of the CDR3: TGCAGTGCTGGGGATGCAAACACCATATATTTT. Its translation is CSAGDANTIYF.

This clonotype was detected only a few times. The chain has TRBV28 and TRBJ2-7, with D maybe TRBD2 (5 bases). Trimming took 7 bases from V and 2 from J, leaving 15 bases between them. CDR1 and CDR2 from the germline V gene are MDHEN and SYDVKM. The CDR3 runs 14 residues. CDR3 in amino acids: CASTPHGETYEQYF. The CDR3 coding sequence is TGTGCCAGCACCCCCCACGGGGAGACCTACGAGCAGTACTTC.